Given below is one T cell receptor (beta chain) in context. Given a much more abundant clone one base away, this may be a read error. This sample stems from a study of neurological immune-mediated disorders. The CDR3 is 13 amino acids. The germline V gene has CDR1 MGHDK and CDR2 SYGVNS. One entry per CDR3 protein results from TCRdb running MiXCR on the 5' RACE reads. The table has some 30,000 distinct CDR3 sequences, around 21% seen once; the top ten hold 25% to 30%. Sequencing was carried out using CD4+ T cells from blood. The sequence came from a man aged 45-65 years with HTLV-1-associated myelopathy (HAM/TSP). This chain connects TRBV25-1 to TRBJ1-1; D gene unclear. The DNA for the CDR3 is TGTGCCAACAGTCCTCCAGGGAACACTGAAGCTTTCTTT. The encoded protein is CANSPPGNTEAFF.